A selection of T cell receptor beta chains follows, all from one sample in a study of blood T cell repertoires in COVID-19. Sequenced by immunoSEQ multiplex PCR; TCRdb stores in-frame clones only, minus some. The sample records about 370,000 clones, around 92% being singletons. Sequenced: peripheral blood. These receptors originate from a woman aged 30 to 39 with COVID-19, enrolled during active disease. Both conserved end residues are trimmed from each CDR3.

cdr3_length	v_call	j_call	cdr3_aa
16	TRBV5-8	TRBJ2-3	ASSLGRTSGTMTDTQY
11	TRBV19	TRBJ1-1	ASSITGNTEAF
15	TRBV2	TRBJ1-4	ASSHYPGQGLNEKLF
14	TRBV5-1	TRBJ1-6	ASTEDGSSYNSPLH
11	TRBV29-1	TRBJ1-1	SVPDREGTEAF
8	TRBV29-1	TRBJ1-1	SGRNTEAF
9	TRBV20-1	TRBJ1-1	SAHMNTEAF
14	TRBV11-2	TRBJ2-1	ASSFRLAGGWDEQF
15	TRBV4-1	TRBJ1-1	ASSLLSVRWVNTEAF
13	TRBV5-4	TRBJ2-3	ASSPPQGAFGTQY
11	TRBV5-1	TRBJ2-5	ASSLGQGKALN
14	TRBV6-5	TRBJ2-5	ASSYAGPTGGETQY
13	TRBV28	TRBJ2-3	ATKNNRDITDTQY
11	TRBV11-3	TRBJ1-5	ASSLDPGQPQH
14	TRBV2	TRBJ2-3	ASSPLGASYTDTQY
13	TRBV4-3	TRBJ2-5	ASSPRQGKGETQY
15	TRBV4-1	TRBJ1-5	ASSQAWPPASNQPQH
14	TRBV4-2	TRBJ2-2	ASSQGDRGRTGELF
13	TRBV13	TRBJ2-2	ASSRRAAGAGELF
14	TRBV19	TRBJ2-5	ASSIIGQGRRETQY
16	TRBV27	TRBJ2-1	ASSPPGQGLNSYNEQF
14	TRBV19	TRBJ1-1	ASSIDVRSTNTEAF
16	TRBV5-4	TRBJ2-2	ASSLGGLAPMNTGELF
12	TRBV27	TRBJ2-5	ASSLVAGEETQY
12	TRBV7-8	TRBJ1-4	ASSFGQGGEKLF
11	TRBV14	TRBJ2-5	ASSTLVQETQY
14	TRBV20-1	TRBJ1-6	SASNPGGADNSPLH
13	TRBV7-6	TRBJ1-4	ASSYRQGSGEKLF
12	TRBV5-4	TRBJ2-3	ASSHDWGTDTQY
14	TRBV28	TRBJ2-3	ASSLSSQRSLNTQY
14	TRBV19	TRBJ1-5	ASSIYEGEGNQPQH
11	TRBV12-3/TRBV12-4	TRBJ1-5	ASSPAGNQPQH
13	TRBV11-3	TRBJ2-5	ASSIPDRGGETQY
13	TRBV11-2	TRBJ1-1	ASTNGQGAYTEAF
14	TRBV5-4	TRBJ2-3	ASSLGASGGTDTQY
12	TRBV7-9	TRBJ2-1	ASSLGTGGDEQF
12	TRBV19	TRBJ1-6	ASSSGSYNSPLH
13	TRBV6-5	TRBJ1-5	ASSYSGQGDQPQH
15	TRBV18	TRBJ2-6	ASSPRASYSGANVLT
15	TRBV9	TRBJ2-2	ASSVSGGGLNTGELF
15	TRBV5-1	TRBJ2-3	ASSLLAGGPLTDTQY
12	TRBV5-4	TRBJ2-1	ASSQPGRGYEQF
11	TRBV28	TRBJ1-4	ASSFNAEEKLF
13	TRBV13	TRBJ2-1	ASSLGTSGYNEQF
13	TRBV7-2	TRBJ2-7	ASSRTSGGPYEQY
11	TRBV29-1	TRBJ1-1	SARQGLGTEAF
8	TRBV29-1	TRBJ2-3	SVLLDTQY
13	TRBV5-5	TRBJ1-1	ASSWTVSKGTEAF
10	TRBV6-4	TRBJ1-2	AGDRGNYGYT
14	TRBV5-1	TRBJ2-2	ASRKNRGYNTGELF
12	TRBV5-6	TRBJ2-1	ASSLGIPGPEQF
14	TRBV10-3	TRBJ1-2	ASHPGGRKTNYGYT
14	TRBV6-5	TRBJ2-5	ASSFRDREVTETQY
11	TRBV7-2	TRBJ1-2	ASSYGTGDGYT
12	TRBV4-2	TRBJ2-3	ASSQEGRKDTQY
13	TRBV9	TRBJ1-1	ASSVATVPDTEAF
12	TRBV3-1/TRBV3-2	TRBJ2-7	ASSQGTGKGEQY
12	TRBV30	TRBJ1-3	AWSVHTVGNTIY
13	TRBV5-1	TRBJ1-1	ASSLNRPKDTEAF